These 13 T cell receptor beta chains were sequenced from one sample in a study of blood T cell repertoires in COVID-19. Libraries were prepared by immunoSEQ multiplex PCR; TCRdb keeps only in-frame clonotypes and omits some of them. The table has about 58,000 clones, about four fifths seen once. Sequenced material: peripheral blood. The origin of the receptors is a human donor in a cohort sampled during active COVID-19.

The rearrangement uses TRBV7-9 and TRBJ1-2, with unresolved D. The germline gives CDR1 SEHNR, CDR2 FQNEAQ (reference sequence). The length of the CDR3 is 14 residues. The V gene lost 2 bases and the J gene lost 1 base, with 8 bases spanning the gap. DNA of the CDR3: TGTGCCAGCAGCTTATATGGGCTTAACTATGGCTACACCTTC. It specifies CASSLYGLNYGYTF.

The rearrangement uses TRBV5-4 and TRBJ2-7; D perhaps matches TRBD2 (6 bases). V dropped 7 bases and J dropped 0 bases, with 17 bases sitting between them. This CDR3 is built from 15 residues. CDR1 and CDR2 from the germline V gene are SGHNT and YYREEE (reference sequence). The CDR3 loop reads CASYSREASSYEQYF. CDR3 in DNA: TGTGCCAGCTACTCCAGGGAGGCCAGCTCCTACGAGCAGTACTTC.

J is TRBJ2-7 and V is TRBV4-3; D possibly corresponds to TRBD2 (5 bases). Looked up from germline, CDR1 is LGHNA and CDR2 is YSLEER. V lost 0 bases and J 3 bases, leaving 15 bases between the germline ends. The CDR3 loop spans 16 amino acids. CDR3 in DNA: TGCGCCAGCAGCCAAGATTTATCCGGGGTGAGCTACGAGCAGTACTTC. It translates to CASSQDLSGVSYEQYF.

The V gene is TRBV15, the J gene TRBJ2-7; possible D gene TRBD2, 5 bases. V was pared by 0 bases and J by 5 bases, with 11 bases between. CDR3 length: 14 residues. Germline-derived CDR1 and CDR2 are LNHNV and YYDKDF (reference sequence). The CDR3 loop reads CATSRDYPSNEQYF. The CDR3 DNA reads TGTGCCACCAGCAGAGATTATCCTAGCAACGAGCAGTACTTC.

The V call is TRBV11-3, the J call TRBJ2-7; 9 nucleotides align to TRBD1. V shed 5 bases and J 3 bases; nucleotides not matched to a gene: 14. Germline V CDR1 and CDR2: SGHNT, YENEEA. The CDR3 extends over 17 amino acids. The CDR3 nucleotides read TGTGCCAGCAGCCTAGGTATGGTTTCGGACAGGGGCTACGAGCAGTACTTC. Its protein product is CASSLGMVSDRGYEQYF.

This clone was counted between two and nine times. J is TRBJ2-6 and V is TRBV18; D remains unclear. This CDR3 contains 14 residues. The germline gives CDR1 KGHSH, CDR2 LQKENI. The V end was cut by 9 bases, the J end by 0 bases, with 9 bases between. CDR3 sequence reads: CASVHSSGANVLTF. CDR3 bases: TGTGCCAGTGTTCACAGCTCTGGGGCCAACGTCCTGACTTTC.

The chain combines TRBV5-6 with TRBJ2-7; D call uncertain. This CDR3 contains 15 residues. V was trimmed by 4 bases and J by 0 bases, leaving 14 bases between them. The germline gives CDR1 SGHDT, CDR2 YYEEEE. The DNA for the CDR3 is TGTGCCAGCAGCGCCCTAGGTTCCAGCTCCTACGAGCAGTACTTC. Its protein is CASSALGSSSYEQYF.

The chain employs TRBV30 and TRBJ2-7; D gene unclear. The CDR3 totals 11 residues. Germline-derived CDR1 and CDR2 are GTSNPN and SVGIG (reference sequence). Trimming removed 0 bases from V and 4 bases from J, with 4 bases in between. The CDR3 region is CAWSVLYEQYF. CDR3 bases: TGTGCCTGGAGTGTATTATACGAGCAGTACTTC.

V gene TRBV4-1 combines with J gene TRBJ2-6; 9 positions match TRBD1. Germline values: CDR1 MGHRA, CDR2 YSYEKL. This CDR3 region has 20 residues. V was clipped by 0 bases and J by 2 bases; unmatched bases: 11. The CDR3 nucleotides read TGCGCCAGCAGCCAAGACCGGGGACAGGGAAATAGAGCTGGGGCCAACGTCCTGACTTTC. Its translation: CASSQDRGQGNRAGANVLTF.

This chain connects TRBV5-1 to TRBJ1-5, with 8 bases identical to TRBD1. V lost 2 bases to trimming and J lost 7 bases; unmatched junction nucleotides: 11. The germline CDR1 and CDR2 sequences are SGHRS and YFSETQ. The CDR3 contains 16 residues. CDR3 loop: CASSLGAGGPGQPQHF. The CDR3 DNA sequence: TGCGCCAGCAGCTTAGGAGCAGGGGGCCCGGGACAGCCCCAGCATTTT.

The J gene is TRBJ2-7, the V gene TRBV4-1; D unresolved. The CDR3 runs to 15 residues. The germline CDR1 and CDR2 sequences are MGHRA and YSYEKL. Trimming pared 0 bases from V and 0 bases from J, leaving 9 bases between. CDR3 sequence: CASSQDIGGSYEQYF. The CDR3 bases are TGCGCCAGCAGCCAAGACATCGGCGGCTCCTACGAGCAGTACTTC.

V usage is TRBV24-1 and J usage is TRBJ2-1, with D possibly being TRBD2 (6 bases). This CDR3 has 19 amino acids. V dropped 1 base and J dropped 6 bases, with 24 bases sitting between them. Germline V gene sequence: CDR1 KGHDR, CDR2 SFDVKD. Here the CDR3 DNA reads TGTGCCACCAGTGATTTTACCGGGAGAGGAGGAGGTAAACTCAATGAGCAGTTCTTC. The encoded protein is CATSDFTGRGGGKLNEQFF.

The CDR3 DNA sequence: TGTGCCAGCAGCTTAGTTTCGATTTTGGAGTCCTCTGGAAACACCATATATTTT. Translating gives CASSLVSILESSGNTIYF. The J gene is TRBJ1-3, the V gene TRBV11-2; D is undetermined. Trimming shortened V by 1 base and J by 0 bases, and 16 bases separated the two germline ends. CDR3 length: 18 amino acids. CDR1 and CDR2 (germline): SGHAT, FQNNGV.